The 5 T cell receptor beta chains reported below all come from one sample, sequenced in a study of cytomegalovirus exposure and HLA in healthy donors. The PCR used 60 Vbeta and 13 Jbeta primers. Libraries were prepared by immunoSEQ multiplex PCR; TCRdb keeps only in-frame clonotypes and omits some of them. Its table lists around 88,000 clones. The sample was PBMCs. The receptors were sampled from a girl aged 5-17 years in good health and CMV-seropositive.

The V call is TRBV7-9, the J call TRBJ1-1; D perhaps matches TRBD1 (6 bases). Germline V lookup: CDR1 SEHNR, CDR2 FQNEAQ (reference sequence). Trimming pared 3 bases from V and 4 bases from J, leaving 12 bases between. The CDR3 is 14 residues long. The CDR3 sequence is CASSLRGAGTEAFF. CDR3 bases: TGTGCCAGCAGCTTGCGGGGGGCGGGCACTGAAGCTTTCTTT.

The rearrangement links TRBV9 to TRBJ2-2; no firm D call. The CDR3 loop spans 13 amino acids. Between the trimmed V and J ends, which lost 1 base and 7 bases, there was a span of 8 bases. CDR1 is SGDLS and CDR2 is YYNGEE in the germline V gene. In DNA, the CDR3 is TGTGCCAGCAGCGTAAGAGGCTACGGGGAGCTGTTTTTT. This codes for CASSVRGYGELFF.

The chain employs TRBV14 and TRBJ1-5; 11 bases fit TRBD1. The CDR3 sequence is 17 residues long. Germline CDR1 and CDR2: SGHDN and FVKESK. The trim removed 1 base at V and 8 bases at J, leaving 10 bases unmatched. The CDR3 region has the DNA TGTGCCAGCAGCCAAGGGTCCTTTAGGACAGGGGGCGAGCCCCAGCATTTT. Translation gives CASSQGSFRTGGEPQHF.

The J gene is TRBJ1-5, the V gene TRBV6-1; 11 bases fit TRBD1. In germline, CDR1 is MNHNS, CDR2 SASEGT. The ends lost 2 bases at V and 6 bases at J; junction bases unmatched: 6. CDR3 length equals 16 residues. The CDR3 protein is CASSEFAGQGVQPQHF. The CDR3 bases are TGTGCCAGCAGTGAATTTGCGGGACAGGGGGTTCAGCCCCAGCATTTT.

V gene TRBV4-2 combines with J gene TRBJ2-5; 12 bases agree with TRBD2. The CDR3 is made up of 16 amino acids. V lost 1 base and J lost 2; bases outside the gene matches: 2. Germline-derived CDR1 and CDR2 are LGHNA and YNFKEQ. Here the CDR3 DNA reads TGTGCCAGCAGCCAAGCTAGCGGGGGGGAGCAAGAGACCCAGTACTTC. This gives the protein CASSQASGGEQETQYF.